This TCR beta chain stems from a study of T cells in Graves' hyperthyroidism and ophthalmopathy (dated by TCRdb to between 2017 and 2020). For the study in its entirety: A discovery cohort of about a hundred patients, 43 with Graves' ophthalmopathy and approximately 55 with stable Graves' hyperthyroidism, was used to find distinguishing TCR V-J signatures. Prospective prediction of ophthalmopathy was tested in an independent validation cohort of 18 to 20 hyperthyroidism patients and some 17 patients who later progressed to ophthalmopathy. The approximately 90 discovery patients were randomly split 7:3 into training and test sets. In about six Graves' hyperthyroidism patients, the study also compared T-cell repertoires from thyroid tissue with T-cell repertoires from blood. After sampling, hyperthyroidism patients received methimazole starting at 30 mg daily, and ophthalmopathy patients received high-dose intravenous methylprednisolone. The paper describes TCR Vbeta CDR3 sequencing of around 130 peripheral blood samples, made up of 43 ophthalmopathy patients, around 78 hyperthyroidism patients and some 17 progressor patients. What the study reported, not specific to this receptor: No statistical method was used to set the sample size in advance, and investigators knew the group allocation. Ophthalmopathy was separated from stable hyperthyroidism by a 13 V-J signature model, with approximately 89% sensitivity and about 84% specificity obtained in cross-validation and 80%/75% obtained in testing. Blood samples also contained most of the expanded thyroid clonotypes (frequency above 0.001), which suggests that blood repertoires may reflect thyroid immune responses. In validation, the model predicted progression to ophthalmopathy with about 71% sensitivity and 72.22% specificity, a median of approximately 6.7 months before onset.

Patients with uncontrolled infections, other autoimmune diseases, pregnancy or lactation were excluded. Clinical symptoms, serum thyroxine and TRAb, thyroid ultrasound, and orbital computed tomography formed the basis for the diagnoses. Trizol reagent was used to extract total RNA, and RNA quality was then checked on an Agilent 2100 Bioanalyzer. Germline trimming: 6 bases from V, 4 bases from J; junction bases outside gene matches: 5. From the cysteine up to the phenylalanine, the CDR3 has a length of 13 residues. Only the CDR3 DNA is retained, 39 bases long and in frame from the first base. From the germline V gene (reference sequence), CDR1 is DFQATT and CDR2 is SNEGSKA. The TCR beta CDR3 regions were amplified from RNA transcripts. The first round of RT-PCR for the TCR CDR3 was performed with the HTBI primer set and the Qiagen OneStep RT-PCR kit. Libraries were constructed in a second round of multiplex PCR, after which size selection and purification were performed. Sequencing of the libraries was done on an Illumina HiSeq2000 using paired-end 100 bp reads. In the original analysis: SOAPnuke was used to process the raw data, throwing out any read that contained adapters or uncalled bases, had a mean Phred below 15, or lacked an exact constant-primer or identifier match. High-quality paired reads were merged using COPE v1.2.5, and each unique nucleotide sequence was defined as a clonotype. MiTCR v1.1 was used to align the clonotypes against IMGT TRBV, TRBD and TRBJ reference segments. The analysis included only V-J combinations with a frequency above 0.0001, which together covered more than 99% of the repertoires. The TCS score was defined as F50 (clonal expansion) divided by E x V (chaos), with BLOSUM62-based TCRdist calculated between CDR3 peptides within each V-J. Welch's t-statistics and random forest reduced around 550 V-J features to 13, which were used in a naive Bayes classifier (R e1071). The Morisita-Horn index was used to measure how similar the thyroid and blood repertoires were. TCRdb reprocessing: public reads trimmed at Q25 with fastp, clones called with MiXCR, in-frame beta chains kept. One record per CDR3 amino acid sequence lists the most common genes and DNA. The authors' filters were not applied to this entry. For this sample the table gives over 650,000 distinct CDR3 sequences, of which 40% to 55% were detected only once. The ten largest make up approximately 7.2% of the sample.

Turning to this clonotype: Its antigen remains unidentified. No quality values exist for individual bases; no much larger clone is one base distant.

The chain is encoded by TRBV20-1 joined to TRBJ1-4, and 7 junction bases match TRBD1. Sequencing was done on a sample of peripheral blood or thyroid tissue (not recorded which). This sequence was found in an adult man with Graves' disease, either hyperthyroidism or ophthalmopathy (not recorded which). The CDR3 reads CSAPYRGNEKLFF. The bases read TGCAGTGCACCATACAGGGGTAATGAAAAACTGTTTTTT.